The clone carrying this T cell receptor beta chain turned up a few times. CDR3 length equals 15 residues. Germline V gene lookup returns CDR1 MGHDK and CDR2 SYGVNS. J was trimmed by 8 bases and V by 1 base; bases with no gene match: 2. The data were taken from a study of blood T cell repertoires in COVID-19. About the research overall: Researchers got acute and convalescent COVID-19 samples from the United States, Italy and Spain.

The method was immunoSEQ multiplex PCR; TCRdb's version includes in-frame clones alone and lacks a portion of them. The sample has over 55,000 clones, about 84% seen once. J is TRBJ1-6 and V is TRBV25-1; 10 positions agree with TRBD1. This TCR was recovered from a human donor in a cohort sampled during active COVID-19. The source material was peripheral blood. The CDR3 sequence: CASSEWGTGDSPLHF. CDR3 nucleotides: TGTGCCAGCAGTGAATGGGGGACAGGGGATTCACCCCTCCACTTT.